The table lists the clone carrying this T cell receptor beta chain with a few counts. Expressed TCRB transcripts were sequenced after all isolated RNA was converted to cDNA. Sequencing produced, on average, around 980,000 reads for the stem cell-like memory T cell samples. Generated by immunoSEQ multiplex PCR, the TCRdb table keeps only in-frame clones and is missing some. This sample has some 100,000 clones, with about 40% found just once. This CDR3 contains 15 residues. V lost 6 bases and J lost 4; bases outside the gene matches: 5. Germline lookup yields CDR1 MNHNY and CDR2 SVGAGI (reference sequence). The sample belongs to a study of beta chain features in type 1 diabetes.

The chain carries TRBV6-6 and TRBJ2-1, with 11 bases lining up with TRBD2. The sequenced sample was stem cell memory CD4+ T cells from blood. This sequence was found in a woman younger than 30 in good health. The CDR3: CASRPGLAGYNEQFF. Here the CDR3 DNA reads TGTGCCAGCAGGCCTGGACTAGCGGGTTACAATGAGCAGTTCTTC.